This T cell receptor beta chain was obtained from a study of Ad26.COV2.S vaccination and SARS-CoV-2 variants. The wider study: Ad26.COV2.S, an intramuscular injection, was given once or twice 56 days apart.

General study results and limits: In TCR breadth and depth analyses, total T cell responses may have been underestimated. Compared with placebo recipients, vaccine recipients had higher spike-specific TCR breadth.

As to treatment: roughly 19 received Ad26.COV2.S at low or high dose, single or two shots; 5 received placebo; per-sample allocation not given. The investigators took samples on day 63 after the first vaccine or placebo injection. Its platform was an Ad26 vector, and its expressed antigen was Wuhan-strain SARS-CoV-2 spike. J was trimmed by 5 bases and V by 2 bases; bases with no gene match: 7. Germline V gene sequence: CDR1 WNHNN, CDR2 SYGVQD (reference sequence). There are 15 residues in the CDR3. Assay: immunoSEQ multiplex PCR; the TCRdb copy retains only in-frame clones and omits some. The repertoire consists of 250,000 to 300,000 clones, with approximately 89% occurring once and the leading ten covering more than 2.5%. As to this clone: Its antigen is undetermined.

The source is a person aged 18-60 years who received the Ad26.COV2.S COVID-19 vaccine or a placebo. The chain joins TRBV10-1 to TRBJ2-7; 9 bases agree with TRBD1. The sequenced sample was peripheral blood, obtained in a trial of Ad26.COV2.S vaccine versus placebo. CDR3 amino acids: CASSEGQGFVDEQYF. The CDR3 DNA sequence: TGCGCCAGCAGTGAGGGACAGGGGTTTGTCGACGAGCAGTACTTC.